One sample yielded the 8 T cell receptor beta chains listed below, sequenced in a study of T cell responses to AZD1222 COVID-19 vaccine. Using immunoSEQ multiplex PCR, the repertoire was profiled, and TCRdb retains in-frame clones only, with some absent. The sample holds 100,000 to 150,000 clones, 90% seen once. The starting material was peripheral blood, obtained on day 0 of AZD1222 vaccination. These TCRs come from an adult in good health.

This clone was seen just once. The V call is TRBV7-9, the J call TRBJ2-1; 9 nucleotides agree with TRBD2. From germline, CDR1 is SEHNR and CDR2 FQNEAQ (reference sequence). This CDR3 is built from 17 residues. V gave up 5 bases and J gave up 3 bases; unmatched junction bases: 11. The chain's CDR3 is CASSPLGGGGLYNEQFF. The CDR3 DNA sequence: TGTGCCAGCAGCCCCCTTGGCGGGGGGGGCCTCTACAATGAGCAGTTCTTC.

The chain uses TRBV11-2 and TRBJ1-4, with D perhaps TRBD1 (6 bases). Per the germline V gene, CDR1 is SGHAT and CDR2 is FQNNGV. The germline V and J ends were trimmed by 5 bases and 7 bases, with 20 bases remaining between them. The CDR3 spans 16 residues. DNA of the CDR3: TGTGCCAGCAGCCCCCTAGTGGGGGGGCATAGTGAAAAACTGTTTTTT. Translation: CASSPLVGGHSEKLFF.

The chain uses TRBV10-3 and TRBJ1-6, with D tentatively TRBD1 (5 bases). Trimming removed 3 bases from V and 6 bases from J, with 6 bases in between. Per germline, CDR1 ENHRY and CDR2 SYGVKD. The CDR3 spans 13 residues. CDR3 protein: CAISEGANSPLHF. The CDR3 DNA reads TGTGCCATCAGTGAAGGGGCTAATTCACCCCTCCACTTT.

V is TRBV7-8 and J is TRBJ1-5; D perhaps matches TRBD1 (6 bases). CDR3 size: 15 residues. Germline V gene lookup returns CDR1 SGHVS and CDR2 FQNEAQ. V lost 3 bases and J lost 5, with 14 bases in between. CDR3 amino acids: CASSFEATGYQPQHF. CDR3 nucleotide sequence: TGTGCCAGCAGCTTTGAGGCGACAGGATATCAGCCCCAGCATTTT. Supplemented by reference TRBV7-8 and TRBJ1-5, the full variable domain reads GAGVSQSPRYKVAKRGQDVALRCDPISGHVSLFWYQQALGQGPEFLTYFQNEAQLDKSGLPSDRFFAERPEGSVSTLKIQRTQQEDSAVYLCASSFEATGYQPQHFGDGTRLSIL.

The chain is built from TRBV4-3 and TRBJ1-1, with no clear D. Germline V gene sequence: CDR1 LGHNA, CDR2 YSLEER. The V end lost 0 bases, the J end lost 1 base, and 6 bases lay between the germline ends. The CDR3 loop spans 14 amino acids. The CDR3 sequence: CASSQDQWNTEAFF. The DNA for the CDR3 is TGCGCCAGCAGCCAAGATCAGTGGAACACTGAAGCTTTCTTT.

As DNA, the CDR3 is TGTGCCAGCAGTGCAGGAGACCCCACAGATACGCAGTATTTT. It translates to CASSAGDPTDTQYF. This chain links TRBV6-4 with TRBJ2-3; no reliable D call. The germline V and J ends were trimmed by 4 bases and 2 bases, with 10 bases remaining between them. Germline CDR1 is MRHNA and CDR2 is SNTAGT. CDR3 length equals 14 residues.

This clone was seen a handful of times. The rearrangement uses TRBV6-5 and TRBJ2-1; 7 bases fit TRBD2. V was pared by 7 bases and J by 1 base, with 4 bases of the junction left unmatched. Germline V gene data show CDR1 as MNHEY and CDR2 as SVGAGI. The CDR3 extends over 14 amino acids. CDR3 nucleotides: TGTGCCAGCAAGACCGGGGGGTCCTACAATGAGCAGTTCTTC. It encodes CASKTGGSYNEQFF.

As to this clone: Other DNA sequences in this specimen translate into the identical CDR3. The V gene is TRBV30, the J gene TRBJ2-7, with D unresolved. CDR1 is GTSNPN, CDR2 SVGIG, per germline (reference sequence). This CDR3 is 11 amino acids long. Trimming cost V 1 base and J 3 bases, with 4 bases left between them. CDR3 sequence: CAWSDSYEQYF. The DNA for the CDR3 is TGTGCCTGGAGTGATAGCTACGAGCAGTACTTC.